The 10 T cell receptor beta chains below come from one sample, sequenced in a study of blood T cell repertoires in COVID-19. Clones were read by immunoSEQ multiplex PCR, and TCRdb kept only the in-frame ones, dropping some. The table includes 130,000 or so clones, roughly 77% detected once. Sequencing was carried out using peripheral blood. Receptors originate from a woman aged 70-85 years with COVID-19, enrolled during active disease.

The V and J genes are TRBV7-2 and TRBJ1-2; TRBD1 might be the D (6 bases). The CDR3 runs to 17 residues. V lost 6 bases, J lost 4 bases, and 24 bases lay in between. The germline V gene has CDR1 SGHTA and CDR2 FQGNSA. CDR3 residues: CASRWGTGIPPFYGYTF. CDR3 sequence (DNA): TGTGCCAGCAGGTGGGGAACAGGGATCCCCCCATTCTATGGCTACACCTTC.

The chain combines TRBV29-1 with TRBJ1-2; 12 nucleotides agree with TRBD1. This CDR3 is 14 amino acids long. V was pared by 3 bases and J by 8 bases, with 7 bases of the junction left unmatched. CDR1 is SQVTM and CDR2 is ANQGSEA in the germline V gene. The CDR3 is CSVERGQGAVGYTF. Here the CDR3 DNA reads TGCAGCGTTGAGAGGGGACAGGGGGCAGTGGGCTACACCTTC.

The chain combines TRBV5-8 with TRBJ2-3; 7 nucleotides match TRBD1. Germline V CDR1 and CDR2: SGHTS, YDEGEE. The CDR3 runs to 13 residues. Trimming removed 1 base from V and 15 bases from J; junction bases left unmatched: 11. Here the CDR3 reads CASSLLSRDSTYF. The CDR3, as DNA: TGTGCCAGCAGCTTGCTGAGTCGGGACAGCACATATTTT.

The chain couples TRBV18 to TRBJ2-1; 9 nucleotides agree with TRBD1. The V segment lost 3 bases and the J segment 3 bases; nucleotides outside the gene matches: 3. Germline assignment: CDR1 KGHSH and CDR2 LQKENI. This CDR3 is 15 amino acids long. The CDR3 is CASSPPGQGYNEQFF. The CDR3 DNA is TGTGCCAGCTCACCGCCGGGACAGGGCTACAATGAGCAGTTCTTC.

This rearrangement joins TRBV5-6 to TRBJ1-5; perhaps TRBD1 as D (6 bases). Germline-derived CDR1 and CDR2 are SGHDT and YYEEEE. This CDR3 region has 18 residues. V was trimmed by 4 bases and J by 1 base, leaving 21 bases between them. CDR3 in DNA: TGTGCCAGCAGCCGGAGGGGGGGTTCTTTTTTCAGCAATCAGCCCCAGCATTTT. Translation: CASSRRGGSFFSNQPQHF.

This chain connects TRBV24-1 to TRBJ2-6, with 7 bases that match TRBD1. This CDR3 has 15 residues. Trimming cost V 3 bases and J 12 bases; bases outside gene matches: 10. CDR1 and CDR2 (germline): KGHDR, SFDVKD. The CDR3 spells CATSDPLQGNGVLTF. CDR3 in DNA: TGTGCCACCAGTGATCCATTACAGGGGAATGGCGTCCTGACTTTC.

The chain is built from TRBV3-1 (or the pseudogene TRBV3-2) and TRBJ2-7; TRBD1 aligns across 10 bases. With V trimmed by 0 bases and J by 6 bases, 2 bases remained unmatched. The CDR3 is 14 amino acids. Germline V gives CDR1 LGHDT, CDR2 YNNKEL (reference sequence). The CDR3 loop reads CASSQEDRGAEQYF. The CDR3 DNA is TGTGCCAGCAGCCAAGAGGACAGGGGGGCCGAGCAGTACTTC.

This sequence joins TRBV4-1 and TRBJ2-7; no reliable D call. Germline loops: CDR1 MGHRA, CDR2 YSYEKL. The CDR3 is made up of 14 amino acids. Trimming cost V 0 bases and J 4 bases, with 10 bases left between them. Written as DNA, the CDR3 is TGCGCCAGCAGCCAAGATGGTAACTATTACGAGCAGTACTTC. Residues: CASSQDGNYYEQYF.

This chain uses TRBV6-5 with TRBJ2-2; D is undetermined. Between the trimmed V and J ends, which lost 1 base and 1 base, there was a span of 10 bases. Germline loops: CDR1 MNHEY, CDR2 SVGAGI. The CDR3 runs to 16 residues. The CDR3 DNA sequence: TGTGCCAGCAGTTACTTACAGATTATGAACACCGGGGAGCTGTTTTTT. Amino acid sequence: CASSYLQIMNTGELFF.

This sequence joins TRBV19 and TRBJ1-5; the D is unclear. The V end lost 4 bases, the J end lost 0 bases, and 7 bases lay between the germline ends. CDR1 is LNHDA, CDR2 SQIVND, per germline (reference sequence). There are 14 residues in the CDR3. This chain's CDR3 is CASSSRFSNQPQHF. CDR3 sequence (DNA): TGTGCCAGTAGTAGTAGATTTAGCAATCAGCCCCAGCATTTT.